One sample yielded the 2 T cell receptor beta chains listed below, sequenced in a study of technical replicates of blood from several donors. Here immunoSEQ multiplex PCR was the method, and the copy in TCRdb shows in-frame clones only, minus some. The sample has 35,000 to 50,000 clones, approximately 96% seen once. Material for sequencing was T cells isolated from PBMCs. The receptor source for this set is a human donor in good health.

V gene TRBV28 combines with J gene TRBJ1-5, with no clear D. V dropped 7 bases and J dropped 2 bases, with 12 bases sitting between them. Germline lookup yields CDR1 MDHEN and CDR2 SYDVKM. This CDR3 is 14 amino acids long. The CDR3 DNA reads TGTGCCAGCACCCTAGGATCTGGCAATCAGCCCCAGCATTTT. Residues: CASTLGSGNQPQHF.

V gene TRBV27 combines with J gene TRBJ1-2; D unresolved. V shed 1 base and J shed 8 bases, with 11 bases lying between them. Germline-derived CDR1 and CDR2 are MNHEY and SMNVEV (reference sequence). The CDR3 has 13 amino acids. CDR3 bases: TGTGCCAGCAGTTTATTACCTCCCGGGGGCTACACCTTC. Translating it yields CASSLLPPGGYTF.